This record concerns one T cell receptor beta chain sequence. This sample stems from a study of blood T cell repertoires in COVID-19. The CDR3 is 14 residues long. V was clipped by 4 bases and J by 2 bases, with 9 bases between them. Germline V gene sequence: CDR1 SEHNR, CDR2 FQNEAQ (reference sequence). TCRdb's table, derived via immunoSEQ multiplex PCR, lists solely in-frame clones and lacks some. The table lists around 300,000 clones, around 90% of them singletons. The source material was peripheral blood. J is TRBJ1-3 and V is TRBV7-9; possibly TRBD1 for D (6 bases). The receptor was derived from a man younger than 35 with active or convalescent COVID-19. In DNA form, the CDR3 reads TGTGCCAGCAGCTCCCCAGGGGCTGGAAACACCATATATTTT. Its translation is CASSSPGAGNTIYF.